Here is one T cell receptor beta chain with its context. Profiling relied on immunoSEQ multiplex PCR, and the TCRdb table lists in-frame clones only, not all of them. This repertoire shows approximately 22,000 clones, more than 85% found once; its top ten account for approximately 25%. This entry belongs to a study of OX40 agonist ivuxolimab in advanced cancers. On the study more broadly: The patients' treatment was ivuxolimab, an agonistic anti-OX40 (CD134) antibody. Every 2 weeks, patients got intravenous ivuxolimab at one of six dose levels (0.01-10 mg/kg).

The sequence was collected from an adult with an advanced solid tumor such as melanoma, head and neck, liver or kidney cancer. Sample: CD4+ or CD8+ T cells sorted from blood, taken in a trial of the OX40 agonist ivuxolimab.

CDR3: CASSVGLAEIQETQYF. In DNA, the CDR3 is TGTGCCAGCAGCGTAGGTTTAGCGGAGATCCAAGAGACCCAGTACTTC. The genes are TRBV9 and TRBJ2-5; D perhaps matches TRBD2 (6 bases). V lost 0 bases to trimming and J lost 1 base, with 13 bases between them. The CDR3 totals 16 residues. Per germline, CDR1 SGDLS and CDR2 YYNGEE.